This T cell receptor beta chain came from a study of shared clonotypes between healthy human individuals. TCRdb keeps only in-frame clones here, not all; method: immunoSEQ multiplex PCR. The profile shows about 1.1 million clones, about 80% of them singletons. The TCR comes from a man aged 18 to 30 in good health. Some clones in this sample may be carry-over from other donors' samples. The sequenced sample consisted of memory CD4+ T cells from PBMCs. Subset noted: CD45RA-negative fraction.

DNA of the CDR3: TGTGCCAGCAGGCCGCTCTCTGGAAACACCATATATTTT. Its translation: CASRPLSGNTIYF. V usage is TRBV9 and J usage is TRBJ1-3; no clear D gene. Trimming removed 5 bases from V and 0 bases from J, with 6 bases in between. From germline, CDR1 is SGDLS and CDR2 YYNGEE. The CDR3 spans 13 residues.